The next 11 T cell receptor beta chains were all read from a single sample in a study of blood T cells in healthy people across ages. PCR was performed a second time for about 7 to 12 cycles using a sample-barcoded 5' primer and a J-beta primer mix. TCRdb re-called the 5' RACE reads with MiXCR, one entry per CDR3 protein. The profile covers about a million distinct CDR3 sequences, with roughly 47% appearing a single time and about a fifth taken by the ten largest. Source material: blood. These receptors originate from a woman in her sixties or seventies in good health.

This clonotype has only a few counts. This chain joins TRBV15 and TRBJ2-3, with unresolved D. Germline V gives CDR1 LNHNV, CDR2 YYDKDF (reference sequence). The V and J ends lost 5 bases and 10 bases respectively, with 10 bases between them. CDR3 length: 11 residues. The CDR3 DNA is TGTGCCACCAGCGGAAAATTCGCGCAGTATTTT. Encoded protein: CATSGKFAQYF. The full variable domain, with the rest looked up from reference TRBV15 and TRBJ2-3, is DAMVIQNPRYQVTQFGKPVTLSCSQTLNHNVMYWYQQKSSQAPKLLFHYYDKDFNNEADTPDNFQSRRPNTSFCFLDIRSPGLGDTAMYLCATSGKFAQYFGPGTRLTVL.

Only a few counts were recorded for this clonotype. The chain uses TRBV7-2 and TRBJ1-1, with D possibly TRBD1 on 5 matching bases. The CDR3 loop spans 12 amino acids. Looked up from germline, CDR1 is SGHTA and CDR2 is FQGNSA. The germline V and J ends were trimmed by 5 bases and 6 bases, with 10 bases remaining between them. The CDR3: CASSQQVAEAFF. CDR3 sequence (DNA): TGTGCCAGCAGCCAACAGGTCGCTGAAGCTTTCTTT.

V gene TRBV4-2 combines with J gene TRBJ2-1; 8 bases map to TRBD2. Per germline, CDR1 LGHNA and CDR2 YNFKEQ. The CDR3 loop spans 17 amino acids. Germline trimming cut 0 bases from V and 7 bases from J; bases unmatched to any gene: 11. CDR3 protein: CASSQEIGISGKNEQFF. The CDR3 DNA is TGTGCCAGCAGCCAAGAGATAGGGATTAGCGGGAAAAATGAGCAGTTCTTC.

This clonotype appeared once. The chain carries TRBV25-1 and TRBJ2-1; the D call may be TRBD1 or TRBD2 (5 bases each). Trimming stripped 3 bases from V and 6 bases from J, with 12 bases between. The V gene's germline CDR1 is MGHDK and CDR2 SYGVNS. CDR3 length equals 14 residues. This chain's CDR3 is CASSEPGPTNEQFF. In nucleotides, the CDR3 is TGTGCCAGCAGTGAGCCGGGGCCCACCAATGAGCAGTTCTTC.

This clonotype was picked up many times. The chain joins TRBV4-2 to TRBJ2-7; either TRBD1 or TRBD2 may fit D (5 bases each). Germline-derived CDR1 and CDR2 are LGHNA and YNFKEQ. The CDR3 spans 15 residues. V lost 4 bases and J 4 bases, leaving 17 bases between the germline ends. Written as DNA, the CDR3 is TGTGCCAGCAGCCCTTCTGATAGGGGACCATACGAGCAGTACTTC. Its translation: CASSPSDRGPYEQYF.

The chain joins TRBV18 to TRBJ1-2; 9 bases are a match to TRBD1. Germline V lookup: CDR1 KGHSH, CDR2 LQKENI. Germline trimming cut 3 bases from V and 2 bases from J; bases unmatched to any gene: 4. The length of the CDR3 is 15 residues. CDR3 region: CASSPTQGANYGYTF. The CDR3 DNA reads TGTGCCAGCTCACCGACACAGGGGGCGAACTATGGCTACACCTTC. The whole variable domain, remainder taken from reference TRBV18 and TRBJ1-2, is NAGVMQNPRHLVRRRGQEARLRCSPMKGHSHVYWYRQLPEEGLKFMVYLQKENIIDESGMPKERFSAEFPKEGPSILRIQQVVRGDSAAYFCASSPTQGANYGYTFGSGTRLTVV.

The gene calls are TRBV6-5 and TRBJ2-7, with D uncertain. V gave up 2 bases and J gave up 3 bases, with 17 bases separating them. Germline loops: CDR1 MNHEY, CDR2 SVGAGI. The CDR3 length is 16 residues. CDR3 sequence reads: CASSYGTAERLYEQYF. The CDR3 DNA sequence: TGTGCCAGCAGTTACGGAACGGCTGAGAGACTCTACGAGCAGTACTTC.

This clonotype was observed a handful of times. The chain is built from TRBV10-1 and TRBJ2-5, with 10 bases aligning to TRBD2. The CDR3 spans 17 residues. Unmatched junction bases numbered 11, after V lost 4 bases and J lost 3 bases. CDR1 and CDR2 from the germline V gene are WNHNN and SYGVQD (reference sequence). For the CDR3, the DNA is TGCGCCAGCAGTGCATCCCGAGGACTAGCGGCAAAAGAGACCCAGTACTTC. It translates to CASSASRGLAAKETQYF.

The rearrangement joins TRBV4-1 to TRBJ1-5; D call uncertain. Germline CDR1 reads MGHRA; CDR2 reads YSYEKL. The CDR3 is made up of 15 amino acids. Trimming took off 1 base at V and 0 bases at J, with 7 bases between the two ends. CDR3 amino acids: CASSQGYISNQPQHF. CDR3 coding DNA: TGCGCCAGCAGCCAAGGATACATTAGCAATCAGCCCCAGCATTTT.

The table lists this clonotype with a few counts. The chain couples TRBV7-2 to TRBJ2-3; weak D call: TRBD2 (5 bases). The CDR3 has 15 residues. The germline V gene encodes CDR1 SGHTA and CDR2 FQGNSA. With 5 bases removed from V and 3 bases from J, the gap between germline ends came to 15 bases. The DNA for the CDR3 is TGTGCCAGCAGCCCCGGAAACCCGGGAACAGATACGCAGTATTTT. It specifies CASSPGNPGTDTQYF.

V gene TRBV5-1 combines with J gene TRBJ2-7, with D tentatively TRBD2 (10 bases). CDR1 and CDR2 (germline): SGHRS, YFSETQ. Deletions cut 0 bases from V and 4 bases from J, with 29 bases between. The CDR3 spans 20 residues. The CDR3 DNA reads TGCGCCAGCAGCTTGGGGGCCCGGGACAGGGCCGGACTAGCGGCATACGAGCAGTACTTC. Protein product: CASSLGARDRAGLAAYEQYF.